This record looks at one T cell receptor (beta chain) sequence and its context. Its antigen is unidentified. The data belong to a study of shared clonotypes between healthy human individuals. Selected positively for CCR7 and CD45RO-negative, naive CD8 cells excluded terminally differentiated effector memory CD45RA+ cells. Nashville, Tennessee was home to all donors, each a Caucasian adult. Produced via immunoSEQ multiplex PCR; TCRdb's table is partial and in-frame only. The sample shows approximately 2,200,000 clones, 93% of them seen only once. Findings of the study overall: Specimens sampled were limited to blood, with tissue repertoires likely differing.

The CDR3 covers 16 residues. V shed 1 base and J shed 4 bases, with 17 bases lying between them. CDR1 and CDR2 (germline): SGHVS, FQNEAQ. This sequence was found in a man younger than 30 in good health. Some clones in this sample may be carry-over from other donors' samples. The chain combines TRBV7-8 with TRBJ2-7; tentatively, D is TRBD1 (7 bases). Specimen: naive CD8+ T cells from PBMCs. DNA of the CDR3: TGTGCCAGCAGCTTAGTTTGGCAGGGGGGTCCGTACGAGCAGTACTTC. Its protein is CASSLVWQGGPYEQYF.